This record covers a single T cell receptor beta chain. Germline assignment: CDR1 LGHDT and CDR2 YNNKEL (reference sequence). V was pared by 0 bases and J by 11 bases, with 26 bases of the junction left unmatched. The CDR3 sequence is 20 residues long. The record originates from a study of blood T cells in healthy people across ages. PCR was performed a second time for roughly 7 to 11 cycles using a sample-barcoded 5' primer and a J-beta primer mix. Tagging of each cDNA molecule was performed by a template-switch adaptor with 12 random nucleotides. From the 5' RACE reads, TCRdb called clonotypes with MiXCR, one entry per CDR3 protein. Of hundreds of thousands of distinct CDR3 sequences listed, over 45% are singletons.

The material sequenced was blood. The TCR comes from a woman aged 55-75 years in good health. The J gene is TRBJ2-5, the V gene TRBV3-1, with TRBD2 matching over 8 bases. The CDR3 region is CASSQEISPTGLGYYNEQYF. In DNA form, the CDR3 reads TGTGCCAGCAGCCAAGAAATTAGCCCCACGGGACTAGGGTATTACAATGAGCAGTACTTC.